The clone carrying this TCR beta chain was detected only once. Its antigen is not known. These data belong to a study of post-analysis software for immune sequencing data. Study-level points and caveats: Compared with controls, patients showed significantly lower normalized Chao1 diversity.

Unique molecular identifiers were built into the TCR beta cDNA libraries. TCRdb redid the calling of the PCR reads with MiXCR, one entry per CDR3 protein. The data contain about 800,000 distinct CDR3 sequences, about 32% of them seen just once; the ten biggest clones take up 0.56%. The material sequenced was blood. This clonotype was obtained from a girl under 18 with multiple sclerosis.

For the CDR3, the DNA is TGTGCCAGCAGTGGGGGAAATTACAATGAGCAGTACTTC. This sequence encodes CASSGGNYNEQYF. The chain recombines TRBV2 with TRBJ2-5; D is uncertain. CDR1 SNHLY and CDR2 FYNNEI come from the germline V gene. There are 13 residues in the CDR3. V was clipped by 4 bases and J by 11 bases, with 17 bases between them. The full variable domain, in which reference TRBV2 and TRBJ2-5 provide the parts outside the CDR3, is EPEVTQTPSHQVTQMGQEVILRCVPISNHLYFYWYRQILGQKVEFLVSFYNNEISEKSEIFDDQFSVERPDGSNFTLKIRSTKLEDSAMYFCASSGGNYNEQYFGPGTRLLVL.